A selection of T cell receptor beta chains follows, all from one sample in a study of T cell changes during pregnancy in multiple sclerosis. The protocol was immunoSEQ multiplex PCR, while the TCRdb copy is restricted to in-frame clones and leaves out a portion. The sample shows approximately 47,000 clones, about 90% of them seen only once. Sequenced material: peripheral blood, taken in the first trimester of pregnancy. These receptors originate from a female donor with multiple sclerosis, enrolled in a pregnancy study. CDR3s include the opening cysteine and the closing phenylalanine or tryptophan. D genes are given only for firm matches. Size values are once, few and many counts, or a class for expanded clones, and some rows have none.

11,.,.,TRBV2,TRBJ2-7,TGTGCCAGCTCACAGTTCTACGAGCAGTACTTC,CASSQFYEQYF
13,few,.,TRBV2,TRBJ1-5,TGTGCCAGCTCCGGGAATGGCAATCAGCCCCAGCATTTT,CASSGNGNQPQHF
16,once,.,TRBV9,TRBJ2-1,TGTGCCAGCAGCGTAGGTGCTAGCGCTTTCTACAATGAGCAGTTCTTC,CASSVGASAFYNEQFF
14,.,.,TRBV10-3,TRBJ2-1,TGTGCCATCAGTGAAGGAGGGGGCCCGCTCAAACAGTTCTTC,CAISEGGGPLKQFF
16,.,.,TRBV29-1,TRBJ1-5,TGCAGCGTTCCACAGGTCTCTCCAGGGAGCAATCAGCCCCAGCATTTT,CSVPQVSPGSNQPQHF
14,.,TRBD1,TRBV6-6,TRBJ2-5,TGTGCCAGCAGTTACTCAGGGGGCCGAGAGACCCAGTACTTC,CASSYSGGRETQYF
15,.,.,TRBV6-1,TRBJ1-5,TGTGCCAGCAGTTCCCGGGGGTTCGGCAATCAGCCCCAGCATTTT,CASSSRGFGNQPQHF
15,few,.,TRBV5-8,TRBJ2-1,TGTGCCAGCAGTTATCCTCGGGGCGGGGCGTATGAGCAGTTCTTC,CASSYPRGGAYEQFF
13,.,TRBD1,TRBV18,TRBJ1-6,TGTGCCAGCTCGGGGACAGAGAATTCACCCCTCCACTTT,CASSGTENSPLHF
15,.,TRBD2,TRBV6-6,TRBJ2-1,TGTGCCAGCAGTTACTCTAGCGGGGGGGCGTATGAGCAGTTCTTC,CASSYSSGGAYEQFF
14,.,.,TRBV4-1,TRBJ1-1,TGCGCCAGCAGCCAAACAGGGCCCTACACTGAAGCTTTCTTT,CASSQTGPYTEAFF
18,.,TRBD1,TRBV7-2,TRBJ1-6,TGTGCCAGCAGCGTCAGAGCGATGGGACAGTTCTTTAATTCACCCCTCCACTTT,CASSVRAMGQFFNSPLHF
16,.,TRBD1,TRBV6-6,TRBJ1-2,TGTGCCAGCAGTTATAGCTCAAACAGGGGGCTTTATGGCTACACCTTC,CASSYSSNRGLYGYTF
15,.,.,TRBV5-3,TRBJ2-2,TGTGCCAGCCTAGGACTGCGGGGAAGCCCGTGGGAGCTGTTTTTT,CASLGLRGSPWELFF
12,.,.,TRBV5-6,TRBJ1-2,TGTGCCAGCAGCTTGGGAGGGTTTGGCTACACCTTC,CASSLGGFGYTF
14,.,.,TRBV4-3,TRBJ2-7,TGCGCCAGCAGCCAAGATTCCGAGGCCTACGAGCAGTACTTC,CASSQDSEAYEQYF
14,.,.,TRBV9,TRBJ1-2,TGTGCCAGCAGCGTTGAGCCTTTTTCCTATGGCTACACCTTC,CASSVEPFSYGYTF
15,.,.,TRBV5-4,TRBJ1-1,TGTGCCAGCAGCTCACAGGGCAGGGGGAACACTGAAGCTTTCTTT,CASSSQGRGNTEAFF
15,.,.,TRBV28,TRBJ2-7,TGTGCCAGCAGAAACCTCTGGGCAGGGTCCTACGAGCAGTACTTC,CASRNLWAGSYEQYF
15,.,TRBD2,TRBV28,TRBJ2-5,TGTGCCAGCAGCTCCGGGGGGGCCGGAGGGGAGACCCAGTACTTC,CASSSGGAGGETQYF
16,.,TRBD1,TRBV5-1,TRBJ2-5,TGCGCCAGCAGCTTGGGAGGACAGGGGCACGGGGAGACCCAGTACTTC,CASSLGGQGHGETQYF
14,.,TRBD2,TRBV6-5,TRBJ2-3,TGTGCCAGCAGCCCCGGGGGGGGGACAGATACGCAGTATTTT,CASSPGGGTDTQYF
13,.,.,TRBV30,TRBJ2-7,TGTGCCTGGAGCCATCGTACATCCTACGAGCAGTACTTC,CAWSHRTSYEQYF
15,.,.,TRBV2,TRBJ1-1,TGTGCCAGCAGTTACGACAGTTACATGAACACTGAAGCTTTCTTT,CASSYDSYMNTEAFF
15,.,.,TRBV27,TRBJ2-1,TGTGCCAGCAGTCAATGGACAGTCCGGAACAATGAGCAGTTCTTC,CASSQWTVRNNEQFF
16,.,.,TRBV5-1,TRBJ2-3,TGCGCCAGCAGCTCCCAGAGGGGGGGCACGGGAGATACGCAGTATTTT,CASSSQRGGTGDTQYF
14,.,TRBD1,TRBV4-1,TRBJ2-7,TGCGCCAGCAGCCATACGGGACAGCCGATAAAGCAGTACTTC,CASSHTGQPIKQYF
16,.,TRBD1,TRBV9,TRBJ2-3,TGTGCCAGCAGCATGTCGGGACAGGGCGGGACAGATACGCAGTATTTT,CASSMSGQGGTDTQYF
13,.,.,TRBV5-1,TRBJ1-6,TGCGCCAGCAGCCCGGACTTTTCCTCACCCCTCCACTTT,CASSPDFSSPLHF
13,.,.,TRBV12-5,TRBJ1-5,TGTGCTAGTGGGTCCTCTTTTAATCAGCCCCAGCATTTT,CASGSSFNQPQHF
15,.,.,TRBV6-6,TRBJ1-2,TGTGCCACCGGCTTACCTCAGAACACAGGGTCCGGCTACACCTTC,CATGLPQNTGSGYTF
14,.,.,TRBV5-6,TRBJ2-6,TGTGCCAGCAGGCCGGTGCCCGGGGCCAACGTCCTGACTTTC,CASRPVPGANVLTF
15,few,TRBD1,TRBV18,TRBJ1-6,TGTGCCAGCTCACGGGGACAGGGAGGCAATTCACCCCTCCACTTT,CASSRGQGGNSPLHF
16,.,.,TRBV7-2,TRBJ1-3,TGTGCCAGCAGCTTAGTACAATCGGGGTATGGAAACACCATATATTTT,CASSLVQSGYGNTIYF
19,.,.,TRBV2,TRBJ1-3,TGTGCCAGCAGTCCGATTACCCCCGGGACTGTTGACTCTGGAAACACCATATATTTT,CASSPITPGTVDSGNTIYF
15,.,.,TRBV5-1,TRBJ2-7,TGCGCCAGCAGCTTGTGGGGCAGCCTGCAGGGGGAGCAGTACTTC,CASSLWGSLQGEQYF
13,.,.,TRBV18,TRBJ1-1,TGTGCCAGCTCCCCGCAACAGAACACTGAAGCTTTCTTT,CASSPQQNTEAFF
16,once,.,TRBV5-1,TRBJ1-1,TGCGCCAGCAGCTTGGGGGGGGGTGACTTTCACCCTGAAGCTTTCTTT,CASSLGGGDFHPEAFF
14,.,.,TRBV5-8,TRBJ2-7,TGTGCCAGCAGCCGCAACTTGGCGGCCTACGAGCAGTACTTC,CASSRNLAAYEQYF
14,.,.,TRBV7-9,TRBJ1-2,TGTGCCAGCAGCTTAGGTTGGGGCCAGGGTGGCTACACCTTC,CASSLGWGQGGYTF
15,.,TRBD2,TRBV4-3,TRBJ2-7,TGCGCCAGCAGCCAAGAAACTAGCGGGGTGTACGAGCAGTACTTC,CASSQETSGVYEQYF
12,few,.,TRBV28,TRBJ2-7,TGTGCCAGCAGTTTGTACAGGCGCGAGCAGTACTTC,CASSLYRREQYF
14,.,TRBD1,TRBV19,TRBJ2-7,TGTGCCAGTCGGGACAGGGACGGCTCCTACGAGCAGTACTTC,CASRDRDGSYEQYF
14,once,.,TRBV2,TRBJ2-3,TGTGCCAGCACCCCTGAATCCGGGGCAGATACGCAGTATTTT,CASTPESGADTQYF